These 21 T cell receptor beta chains originate from one sample sequenced in a study of CD8 T cells in Susac syndrome. After extraction with the RNeasy kit, about 0.45 to 1 ug of the RNA was reverse transcribed using random hexamers. TCRdb fed the immunoSEQ multiplex PCR reads into MiXCR, producing one record per CDR3 protein. The table includes about 180,000 distinct CDR3 sequences, approximately 95% detected once. The specimen sequenced was CD4+ T cells from PBMCs. The source is a human donor with multiple sclerosis.

This clonotype was counted once. This sequence joins TRBV7-9 and TRBJ2-1, with 7 positions matching TRBD1. From germline, CDR1 is SEHNR and CDR2 FQNEAQ (reference sequence). The CDR3 consists of 15 residues. Trimming at V came to 7 bases and at J to 5 bases, leaving 11 bases not matched to a gene. The DNA of the CDR3 is TGTGCCAGCACCCCCGCCGGGACAGTTAACAATGAGCAGTTCTTC. Translation gives CASTPAGTVNNEQFF.

The V and J genes are TRBV20-1 and TRBJ2-3, with a possible D match to TRBD1 (6 bases). This CDR3 contains 14 residues. Trimming shortened V by 5 bases and J by 0 bases, and 12 bases separated the two germline ends. Germline V gene data show CDR1 as DFQATT and CDR2 as SNEGSKA (reference sequence). The CDR3 protein is CSAEGDGSTDTQYF. DNA for the CDR3: TGCAGTGCTGAGGGGGACGGTAGCACAGATACGCAGTATTTT.

The chain joins TRBV19 to TRBJ2-2; TRBD1 matches 7 bases. This CDR3 has 14 residues. The V gene end was trimmed by 7 bases and the J gene end by 0 bases; junction bases not matched to a gene: 2. Germline lookup yields CDR1 LNHDA and CDR2 SQIVND (reference sequence). In DNA, the CDR3 is TGTGCCAGTATGGGACAGTCGAACACCGGGGAGCTGTTTTTT. This translates into CASMGQSNTGELFF.

The chain employs TRBV11-3 and TRBJ2-5; TRBD1 might be the D (6 bases). The CDR3 is 17 residues long. With 5 bases removed from V and 1 base from J, the gap between germline ends came to 20 bases. Germline values: CDR1 SGHNT, CDR2 YENEEA. The CDR3 loop reads CASSPGQLVSAQETQYF. CDR3 DNA: TGTGCCAGCAGCCCAGGACAGTTGGTTTCTGCCCAAGAGACCCAGTACTTC.

The CDR3 loop reads CASSATVDNSPLHF. In DNA form, the CDR3 reads TGTGCCAGCAGCGCAACAGTAGATAATTCACCCCTCCACTTT. The chain has TRBV7-9 and TRBJ1-6; D call uncertain. In germline, CDR1 is SEHNR, CDR2 FQNEAQ (reference sequence). The CDR3 sequence is 14 residues long. Deletions cut 5 bases from V and 5 bases from J, with 10 bases between. The full variable domain, with the rest looked up from reference TRBV7-9 and TRBJ1-6, is DTGVSQNPRHKITKRGQNVTFRCDPISEHNRLYWYRQTLGQGPEFLTYFQNEAQLEKSRLLSDRFSAERPKGSFSTLEIQRTEQGDSAMYLCASSATVDNSPLHFGNGTRLTVT.

In its sample, this clonotype was seen once. The V call is TRBV2, the J call TRBJ2-5; 8 nucleotides match TRBD1. The V gene's germline CDR1 is SNHLY and CDR2 FYNNEI. J was trimmed by 5 bases and V by 6 bases; bases with no gene match: 2. The CDR3 covers 12 residues. The CDR3 is CASRDREETQYF. CDR3 coding DNA: TGTGCCAGCAGGGACAGGGAGGAGACCCAGTACTTC.

This clonotype has a single count. The rearrangement uses TRBV6-6 and TRBJ1-2, with D unresolved. This CDR3 has 15 amino acids. CDR1 and CDR2 from the germline V gene are MNHNY and SVGAGI (reference sequence). Between the trimmed V and J ends, which lost 7 bases and 3 bases, there was a span of 18 bases. DNA of the CDR3: TGTGCCAGCACGGCAAGCGTGGCGGCGGACTATGGCTACACCTTC. Protein sequence: CASTASVAADYGYTF.

The chain couples TRBV4-3 to TRBJ2-2; perhaps TRBD1 as D (5 bases). Trimming took 0 bases from V and 0 from J, leaving 11 bases between them. Germline loops: CDR1 LGHNA, CDR2 YSLEER. The CDR3 is 17 residues long. The CDR3 is CASSQDPGHSNTGELFF. In DNA, the CDR3 is TGCGCCAGCAGCCAAGATCCAGGACACTCGAACACCGGGGAGCTGTTTTTT.

V usage is TRBV19 and J usage is TRBJ2-7; possible D gene TRBD1, 6 bases. V gave up 8 bases and J gave up 5 bases, with 19 bases separating them. Germline V lookup: CDR1 LNHDA, CDR2 SQIVND (reference sequence). The CDR3 runs 14 residues. This chain's CDR3 is CASSTGIPSNEQYF. The CDR3 region has the DNA TGTGCCAGTTCTACAGGGATCCCAAGCAACGAGCAGTACTTC.

V gene TRBV3-1 combines with J gene TRBJ2-1; 11 nucleotides align to TRBD2. The CDR3 length is 13 residues. Trimming removed 2 bases from V and 12 bases from J; junction bases left unmatched: 3. Germline-derived CDR1 and CDR2 are LGHDT and YNNKEL (reference sequence). CDR3 DNA: TGTGCCAGCAGCCAAACACTAGCGGGGGCGCAGTTCTTC. Its protein is CASSQTLAGAQFF.

This chain joins TRBV20-1 and TRBJ1-1; TRBD1 matches at 9 bases. The CDR3 length is 15 residues. CDR1 and CDR2 (germline): DFQATT, SNEGSKA (reference sequence). J lost 1 base, V lost 5 bases, and 8 bases had no gene match. The DNA for the CDR3 is TGCAGTGCTCGGCATACGGGACAGGGGAACACTGAAGCTTTCTTT. Translating gives CSARHTGQGNTEAFF.

This rearrangement joins TRBV10-3 to TRBJ1-2; a weak D match, TRBD1 (5 bases). The CDR3 loop spans 13 amino acids. Trimming took 3 bases from V and 2 from J, leaving 7 bases between them. The germline V gene encodes CDR1 ENHRY and CDR2 SYGVKD. Here the CDR3 DNA reads TGTGCCATCAGTGAAGACAGAAACTATGGCTACACCTTC. It translates to CAISEDRNYGYTF.

This rearrangement joins TRBV2 to TRBJ2-5, with 9 bases aligning to TRBD1. This CDR3 is 14 amino acids long. CDR1 and CDR2 (germline): SNHLY, FYNNEI. Unmatched junction bases numbered 9, after V lost 8 bases and J lost 5 bases. The CDR3 bases are TGTGCCAGCGGCCGGGACAGGGACGAGGAGACCCAGTACTTC. The encoded protein is CASGRDRDEETQYF.

The chain carries TRBV2 and TRBJ1-2; a weak D match, TRBD1 (6 bases). Germline CDR1 SNHLY, CDR2 FYNNEI. This CDR3 has 14 amino acids. Between the trimmed V and J ends, which lost 9 bases and 2 bases, there was a span of 16 bases. This chain's CDR3 is CASQGRGLNYGYTF. In DNA, the CDR3 is TGTGCCAGTCAAGGCAGGGGCCTGAACTATGGCTACACCTTC.

This rearrangement joins TRBV25-1 to TRBJ1-5; D call uncertain. Germline V gene lookup returns CDR1 MGHDK and CDR2 SYGVNS. V was shortened by 3 bases and J by 2 bases, with 8 bases between the two germline ends. The CDR3 is 14 residues long. As DNA, the CDR3 is TGTGCCAGCAGTGACGTTGTCGGCAATCAGCCCCAGCATTTT. The encoded protein is CASSDVVGNQPQHF.

The chain has TRBV29-1 and TRBJ2-3; weak D call: TRBD1 (5 bases). The CDR3 extends over 15 amino acids. V was trimmed by 4 bases and J by 0 bases, leaving 14 bases between them. CDR1 is SQVTM and CDR2 is ANQGSEA in the germline V gene. CDR3 nucleotides: TGCAGCGTTGTTCTCCCGACAGTGAGCACAGATACGCAGTATTTT. Translated, it gives CSVVLPTVSTDTQYF.

This clonotype has only one observation. This chain connects TRBV9 to TRBJ1-1, with D possibly matching TRBD1 (6 bases). Germline values: CDR1 SGDLS, CDR2 YYNGEE. V was clipped by 4 bases and J by 5 bases, with 18 bases between them. The CDR3 has 15 amino acids. Here the CDR3 DNA reads TGTGCCAGCAGCACCCAACAGGGCTCTGTGACTGAAGCTTTCTTT. This gives the protein CASSTQQGSVTEAFF.

The V call is TRBV25-1, the J call TRBJ2-5; TRBD1 might be the D (7 bases). V dropped 10 bases and J dropped 0 bases, with 18 bases sitting between them. CDR3 length equals 15 residues. Germline lookup yields CDR1 MGHDK and CDR2 SYGVNS. This CDR3 is CATHSQGGNQETQYF. The CDR3 DNA sequence: TGTGCCACACATTCTCAGGGGGGAAACCAAGAGACCCAGTACTTC.

CDR3 coding DNA: TGTGCCTGGGCACCGGGTCCAACTATATCCGAGCAGTACTTC. This encodes CAWAPGPTISEQYF. The rearrangement joins TRBV30 to TRBJ2-7; D gene uncertain. The CDR3 has 14 residues. Germline V gene data show CDR1 as GTSNPN and CDR2 as SVGIG (reference sequence). Trimming took 5 bases from V and 6 from J, leaving 20 bases between them.

The chain joins TRBV30 to TRBJ2-1, with a possible D match to TRBD1 (6 bases). The CDR3 sequence is 15 residues long. Germline V gene sequence: CDR1 GTSNPN, CDR2 SVGIG (reference sequence). The V end was cut by 1 base, the J end by 1 base, with 11 bases between. CDR3 DNA sequence: TGTGCCTGGAGTGCGTGGCAGGGGTCCTACAATGAGCAGTTCTTC. Residues: CAWSAWQGSYNEQFF. The full variable domain, in which reference TRBV30 and TRBJ2-1 provide the parts outside the CDR3, is SQTIHQWPATLVQPVGSPLSLECTVEGTSNPNLYWYRQAAGRGLQLLFYSVGIGQISSEVPQNLSASRPQDRQFILSSKKLLLSDSGFYLCAWSAWQGSYNEQFFGPGTRLTVL.

This clonotype has a single count. This rearrangement joins TRBV29-1 to TRBJ2-3; TRBD1 matches 9 bases. The V segment lost 5 bases and the J segment 4 bases; nucleotides outside the gene matches: 7. Germline V gives CDR1 SQVTM, CDR2 ANQGSEA. CDR3 length equals 14 residues. This CDR3 reads CSVQDRGIPDTQYF. In DNA form, the CDR3 reads TGCAGCGTTCAGGACAGGGGTATCCCAGATACGCAGTATTTT.